Shown below are 31 T cell receptor beta chains from a single sample sequenced in a study of blood T cell repertoires in COVID-19. TCRdb's table, derived via immunoSEQ multiplex PCR, lists solely in-frame clones and lacks some. The table has 65,000 to 95,000 clones, 78% seen once. Sequencing input: peripheral blood. The origin of the receptors is a human donor in a cohort sampled during active COVID-19.

V gene TRBV7-2 combines with J gene TRBJ2-7; 9 nucleotides align to TRBD2. The CDR3 covers 15 residues. After removal of 3 bases from V and 2 bases from J, the junction contained 5 bases not matched to a gene. In germline, CDR1 is SGHTA, CDR2 FQGNSA. The CDR3 loop is CASSLASGVPYEQYF. The CDR3 bases are TGTGCCAGCAGCTTGGCTAGCGGGGTGCCCTACGAGCAGTACTTC.

The J gene is TRBJ1-1, the V gene TRBV6-5; D not certain. The germline V gene encodes CDR1 MNHEY and CDR2 SVGAGI. Trimming cost V 2 bases and J 8 bases, with 6 bases left between them. The CDR3 is 11 residues long. The CDR3 spells CASSYGQEAFF. CDR3 DNA sequence: TGTGCCAGCAGTTACGGGCAGGAAGCTTTCTTT.

This clone was counted once. The CDR3: CASSVTGGTNEKLFF. The CDR3 bases are TGTGCCAGTAGTGTTACAGGGGGCACTAATGAAAAACTGTTTTTT. The genes are TRBV19 and TRBJ1-4, with 9 positions matching TRBD1. There are 15 residues in the CDR3. The ends lost 5 bases at V and 2 bases at J; junction bases unmatched: 3. Looked up from germline, CDR1 is LNHDA and CDR2 is SQIVND (reference sequence).

CDR3 nucleotides: TGTGCCAGCAGTTACGGACTAGCGGTGAACACCGGGGAGCTGTTTTTT. It encodes CASSYGLAVNTGELFF. The rearrangement links TRBV6-2 or TRBV6-3 to TRBJ2-2, with 10 bases lining up with TRBD2. V gave up 2 bases and J gave up 1 base; unmatched junction bases: 1. Germline V gives CDR1 MNHEY, CDR2 SVGEGT. CDR3 size: 16 residues.

The chain is built from TRBV3-1 (or the pseudogene TRBV3-2) and TRBJ2-6; no clear D gene. This CDR3 has 15 residues. Per germline, CDR1 LGHDT and CDR2 YNNKEL (reference sequence). V was shortened by 1 base and J by 4 bases, with 8 bases between the two germline ends. This CDR3 reads CASSQGWPGANVLTF. CDR3 DNA sequence: TGTGCCAGCAGCCAAGGGTGGCCCGGGGCCAACGTCCTGACTTTC.

This clone showed up just a few times. The chain is built from TRBV7-8 and TRBJ2-1; D call uncertain. This CDR3 has 17 amino acids. Germline V gene lookup returns CDR1 SGHVS and CDR2 FQNEAQ. The V gene lost 1 base and the J gene lost 0 bases, with 13 bases spanning the gap. CDR3 amino acids: CASSLEVQVSSYNEQFF. The CDR3 DNA reads TGTGCCAGCAGCTTAGAAGTTCAGGTGAGCTCCTACAATGAGCAGTTCTTC. Filled out from reference TRBV7-8 and TRBJ2-1, the complete variable domain reads GAGVSQSPRYKVAKRGQDVALRCDPISGHVSLFWYQQALGQGPEFLTYFQNEAQLDKSGLPSDRFFAERPEGSVSTLKIQRTQQEDSAVYLCASSLEVQVSSYNEQFFGPGTRLTVL.

The rearrangement links TRBV6-5 to TRBJ2-1; 7 bases match TRBD2. This CDR3 has 15 amino acids. V dropped 4 bases and J dropped 6; count of bases not matched to a gene: 9. Per the germline V gene, CDR1 is MNHEY and CDR2 is SVGAGI. CDR3 sequence reads: CASSLSGVQPNEQFF. The CDR3 bases are TGTGCCAGCAGTTTAAGCGGGGTCCAGCCCAATGAGCAGTTCTTC.

The gene calls are TRBV6-5 and TRBJ2-1, with TRBD1 matching 8 bases. Germline lookup yields CDR1 MNHEY and CDR2 SVGAGI. The CDR3 is made up of 16 amino acids. V dropped 2 bases and J dropped 5; count of bases not matched to a gene: 8. This chain's CDR3 is CASSYMGDRSNNEQFF. The CDR3 nucleotides read TGTGCCAGCAGTTACATGGGGGACAGGAGCAACAATGAGCAGTTCTTC.

This clone showed up many times. The chain couples TRBV11-2 to TRBJ1-1; D is perhaps TRBD1 (5 bases). The V gene lost 1 base and the J gene lost 10 bases, with 13 bases spanning the gap. The CDR3 consists of 13 residues. The germline V gene has CDR1 SGHAT and CDR2 FQNNGV. This CDR3 is CASSLGWGDGAFF. In DNA, the CDR3 is TGTGCCAGCAGCTTAGGTTGGGGGGACGGAGCTTTCTTT.

The chain employs TRBV6-2 or TRBV6-3 and TRBJ2-7; TRBD2 matches 8 bases. Germline V gene data show CDR1 as MNHEY and CDR2 as SVGEGT. With 2 bases clipped from V and 3 bases from J, the junction kept 9 bases outside the gene matches. CDR3 length: 16 amino acids. The DNA of the CDR3 is TGTGCCAGCAGTTACCTCGCTAGCGGGCCTCTCTACGAGCAGTACGTC. Its translation is CASSYLASGPLYEQYV.

The chain has TRBV28 and TRBJ2-7; 9 positions match TRBD1. In germline, CDR1 is MDHEN, CDR2 SYDVKM. With V trimmed by 6 bases and J by 7 bases, 7 bases remained unmatched. The CDR3 consists of 13 residues. CDR3 in DNA: TGTGCCAGCAGGGGTACAGGGGGCAGGGAGCAGTACTTC. This codes for CASRGTGGREQYF.

The chain employs TRBV10-3 and TRBJ1-2; 10 bases are a match to TRBD1. The V gene's germline CDR1 is ENHRY and CDR2 SYGVKD. V was pared by 3 bases and J by 6 bases, with 10 bases of the junction left unmatched. The CDR3 runs 16 residues. This CDR3 is CAISDPSRQGADGYTF. CDR3 nucleotides: TGTGCCATCAGTGATCCTAGTAGACAGGGGGCGGATGGCTACACCTTC.

V and J are TRBV6-5 and TRBJ2-1; 7 bases line up with TRBD1. This CDR3 has 13 residues. Germline CDR1 and CDR2: MNHEY and SVGAGI. V trimming: 10 bases; J trimming: 0 bases; junction bases outside the gene matches: 3. The CDR3 here is CAIHRGSYNEQFF. The CDR3 DNA is TGTGCCATACACAGGGGCTCCTACAATGAGCAGTTCTTC.

CDR3 in amino acids: CASSPVGGGYTF. CDR3 bases: TGTGCCAGCAGTCCGGTTGGCGGTGGCTACACCTTC. V usage is TRBV12-3 or TRBV12-4 and J usage is TRBJ1-2; D remains ambiguous. Trimming pared 5 bases from V and 7 bases from J, leaving 11 bases between. This CDR3 is 12 amino acids long.

The chain employs TRBV9 and TRBJ1-2; 8 positions agree with TRBD1. Germline loops: CDR1 SGDLS, CDR2 YYNGEE. The CDR3 is made up of 14 amino acids. V trimming: 3 bases; J trimming: 6 bases; junction bases outside the gene matches: 7. In nucleotides, the CDR3 is TGTGCCAGCAGCGCCCCCGGACAGGGTAATGGCTACACCTTC. Translated: CASSAPGQGNGYTF.

This clone has a single count. The chain combines TRBV19 with TRBJ2-7; the D gene is possibly TRBD2 (6 bases). Trimming removed 11 bases from V and 8 bases from J, with 19 bases in between. Germline V gene lookup returns CDR1 LNHDA and CDR2 SQIVND (reference sequence). This CDR3 region has 12 residues. CDR3 sequence reads: CAWTDWGEKQYF. The CDR3 DNA follows: TGTGCCTGGACCGACTGGGGGGAAAAGCAGTACTTC.

The CDR3 nucleotides read TGTGCCAGCAGAGCCCCGGGACTAGCGGTTACGCAGTATTTT. Its protein is CASRAPGLAVTQYF. The chain has TRBV6-5 and TRBJ2-3; TRBD2 matches 11 bases. This CDR3 comprises 14 residues. Looked up from germline, CDR1 is MNHEY and CDR2 is SVGAGI. V dropped 6 bases and J dropped 8; count of bases not matched to a gene: 7.

The CDR3 region is CASSQLPGLLNEQFF. CDR3 DNA: TGCGCCAGCAGCCAACTCCCGGGACTCCTCAATGAGCAGTTCTTC. This chain joins TRBV4-3 and TRBJ2-1; possible D gene TRBD2, 6 bases. The germline V gene encodes CDR1 LGHNA and CDR2 YSLEER. The V end lost 2 bases, the J end lost 6 bases, and 14 bases lay between the germline ends. This CDR3 comprises 15 residues.

This chain connects TRBV6-7 to TRBJ2-2, with TRBD2 matching over 9 bases. TRBV6-7 carries the ORF label, with uncertain function. V gave up 0 bases and J gave up 4 bases; unmatched junction bases: 15. This CDR3 spans 20 amino acids. The CDR3 region has the DNA TGTGCCAGCAGTTACTCTTTCGGGTTAGCGGGAGTCGCGGGCACCGGGGAGCTGTTTTTT. Amino acids: CASSYSFGLAGVAGTGELFF.

The chain joins TRBV2 to TRBJ2-3, with TRBD2 matching over 8 bases. The CDR3 length is 15 residues. Germline lookup yields CDR1 SNHLY and CDR2 FYNNEI. After removal of 10 bases from V and 0 bases from J, the junction contained 9 bases not matched to a gene. The CDR3 protein is CAILGLAGSTDTQYF. DNA for the CDR3: TGTGCCATCCTCGGGCTAGCGGGTAGCACAGATACGCAGTATTTT.

The V gene is TRBV7-3, the J gene TRBJ2-3; 7 bases line up with TRBD1. CDR1 SGHTA and CDR2 FQGTGA come from the germline V gene. The CDR3 runs to 15 residues. V lost 4 bases and J lost 5; bases outside the gene matches: 9. The CDR3 protein is CASSSTGTVKDTQYF. CDR3 coding DNA: TGTGCCAGCAGCTCGACAGGGACGGTTAAAGATACGCAGTATTTT.

V usage is TRBV12-5 and J usage is TRBJ1-2; unclear D gene. The germline V gene has CDR1 LGHNT and CDR2 FRNRAP. This CDR3 has 11 residues. Trimming cost V 3 bases and J 5 bases, with 4 bases left between them. The CDR3 region is CASGFLYGYTF. The CDR3 coding sequence is TGTGCTAGTGGTTTTCTTTATGGCTACACCTTC. Full variable domain (rest looked up from reference TRBV12-5 and TRBJ1-2): DARVTQTPRHKVTEMGQEVTMRCQPILGHNTVFWYRQTMMQGLELLAYFRNRAPLDDSGMPKDRFSAEMPDATLATLKIQPSEPRDSAVYFCASGFLYGYTFGSGTRLTVV.

V gene TRBV7-9 combines with J gene TRBJ2-1; 8 bases fit TRBD1. Germline values: CDR1 SEHNR, CDR2 FQNEAQ (reference sequence). V shed 7 bases and J 5 bases; nucleotides not matched to a gene: 13. The CDR3 has 16 residues. DNA for the CDR3: TGTGCCAGCACCAAAGACAGGGGCCGCCCAAACAATGAGCAGTTCTTC. This gives the protein CASTKDRGRPNNEQFF.

The V and J genes are TRBV5-1 and TRBJ1-1; D uncertain. V lost 2 bases, J lost 1 base, and 6 bases lay in between. CDR3 size: 13 residues. Per the germline V gene, CDR1 is SGHRS and CDR2 is YFSETQ. CDR3 sequence: CASSFPGNTEAFF. The CDR3 DNA is TGCGCCAGCAGCTTCCCAGGGAACACTGAAGCTTTCTTT.

V usage is TRBV5-1 and J usage is TRBJ1-1; D uncertain. The germline V gene has CDR1 SGHRS and CDR2 YFSETQ. V gave up 2 bases and J gave up 0 bases, with 8 bases separating them. There are 14 residues in the CDR3. CDR3 in amino acids: CASSLAQLNTEAFF. The CDR3 nucleotides read TGCGCCAGCAGCTTAGCACAGCTGAACACTGAAGCTTTCTTT. The entire variable domain, with the rest obtained from reference TRBV5-1 and TRBJ1-1, is as follows: KAGVTQTPRYLIKTRGQQVTLSCSPISGHRSVSWYQQTPGQGLQFLFEYFSETQRNKGNFPGRFSGRQFSNSRSEMNVSTLELGDSALYLCASSLAQLNTEAFFGQGTRLTVV.

This chain joins TRBV4-1 and TRBJ1-4; a possible D gene is TRBD1 (5 bases). From germline, CDR1 is MGHRA and CDR2 YSYEKL. The V gene lost 2 bases and the J gene lost 5 bases, with 15 bases spanning the gap. The length of the CDR3 is 16 residues. The CDR3 region is CASSQSLGGVNEKLFF. The CDR3 region has the DNA TGCGCCAGCAGCCAAAGCCTTGGGGGGGTCAATGAAAAACTGTTTTTT.

The chain employs TRBV11-3 and TRBJ1-1, with D possibly matching TRBD1 (5 bases). V was trimmed by 5 bases and J by 0 bases, leaving 13 bases between them. Germline V gene sequence: CDR1 SGHNT, CDR2 YENEEA. CDR3 length equals 15 residues. The CDR3 DNA is TGTGCCAGCAGCCACACCGGGGGAATGAACACTGAAGCTTTCTTT. It encodes CASSHTGGMNTEAFF.

This clone came up a few times. The chain couples TRBV27 to TRBJ2-5, with 9 bases aligning to TRBD1. The ends lost 3 bases at V and 3 bases at J; junction bases unmatched: 11. Per the germline V gene, CDR1 is MNHEY and CDR2 is SMNVEV (reference sequence). CDR3 length: 17 amino acids. DNA of the CDR3: TGTGCCAGCAGTTTCATCACCGGGACAGGGCCGAAAGAGACCCAGTACTTC. This codes for CASSFITGTGPKETQYF.

This clone has a single count. The chain joins TRBV10-3 to TRBJ2-1; 9 bases fit TRBD1. Germline CDR1 is ENHRY and CDR2 is SYGVKD. V was clipped by 3 bases and J by 7 bases; unmatched bases: 4. The CDR3 loop spans 14 amino acids. The CDR3 coding sequence is TGTGCCATCAGTGACATGACAGGGGGTAATGAGCAGTTCTTC. This codes for CAISDMTGGNEQFF.

To note about this clone: Germline and junction disagree at one end, which may indicate a read error. The rearrangement links TRBV3-1 (or the pseudogene TRBV3-2) to TRBJ2-7, with D perhaps matching TRBD1 (5 bases). The CDR3 runs to 16 residues. CDR1 is LGHDT and CDR2 is YNNKEL in the germline V gene (reference sequence). CDR3 protein: CASSQELVSGIYEQYF. The CDR3 DNA sequence: TGTGCCAGCAGTCAAGAGCTCGTATCAGGGATCTACGAGCAGTACTTC.

This chain's CDR3 is CASSLGAFDTQYF. The CDR3 DNA is TGTGCCAGCAGCTTAGGGGCGTTTGATACGCAGTATTTT. The chain uses TRBV7-6 and TRBJ2-3, with D unresolved. Between the trimmed V and J ends, which lost 1 base and 6 bases, there was a span of 8 bases. This CDR3 has 13 residues. The germline gives CDR1 SGHVS, CDR2 FNYEAQ.